This TCR beta chain was captured by sequencing in a study of blood T cell repertoires in COVID-19. Study as a whole: Acute and convalescent COVID-19 specimens originated in the United States, Italy and Spain. In each case, the material was cDNA or gDNA derived from T cells, B-cell-depleted T cells, or PBMCs.

The germline CDR1 and CDR2 sequences are MNHEY and SMNVEV (reference sequence). Trimming cost V 6 bases and J 10 bases, with 15 bases left between them. This CDR3 region has 13 residues. In the source study's methods: For nucleated cells, counts were estimated from reference gene primer amplification. TCRdb's table, derived via immunoSEQ multiplex PCR, lists solely in-frame clones and lacks some. The D gene and trimming were derived from the DNA, and the V and J assignments and clone size from that table. The sample holds more than 45,000 clones, 75% to 90% seen once. The sequencing sample was made of peripheral blood. The chain links TRBV27 to TRBJ1-4; D is unresolved. The TCR originated in a man aged 55-75 years with acute or convalescent COVID-19. The CDR3 coding sequence is TGTGCCAGCAGGCAAGGAGGGCGGGGAAAACTGTTTTTT. This encodes CASRQGGRGKLFF.